This T cell receptor beta chain emerged from a study of shared clonotypes between healthy human individuals. Findings of the study overall: Larger estimated richness was generally recorded for naive subsets relative to memory subsets.

TCRdb keeps only in-frame clones here, not all; method: immunoSEQ multiplex PCR. Here the sample spans some 2.1 million clones, roughly 94% being singletons. J was trimmed by 0 bases and V by 1 base; bases with no gene match: 6. The CDR3 is 16 residues long. CDR1 and CDR2 (germline): SGHRS, YFSETQ. Notes on this clone: Its antigen is still unknown.

CD4+ cells were split into CD45RA+ naive and CD45RA-negative memory subsets. The chain uses TRBV5-1 and TRBJ2-7, with 8 bases aligning to TRBD2. Sequences were obtained from naive CD4+ T cells sorted from blood. Subset defined: CD45RA+ positively selected. The TCR sequence derives from a man aged 18 to 29 in good health. The CDR3 DNA is TGCGCCAGCAGCTTGCACCAGCGGGAGAGCTCCTACGAGCAGTACTTC. Translating it yields CASSLHQRESSYEQYF.